The 13 T cell receptor beta chains presented below share a single source sample, sequenced in a study of cytomegalovirus exposure and HLA in healthy donors (dated by TCRdb to the late 2010s). Receptor amplification or capture employed the immunoSEQ multiplex PCR assay. This is the immuneACCESS table as TCRdb keeps it, with only in-frame sequences that have V and J called. A part of the clones is gone; compared with another copy, unresolved V genes explain less than half, and the rest is unexplained. This sample holds 300,000 or so clones; roughly 86% were observed only once. Around 0.96% of the sample belongs to the ten largest clones. Sequenced sample: PBMCs. The source of these receptors is a man aged 25-45 years in good health and CMV-seronegative.

This chain uses TRBV9 with TRBJ1-2, with TRBD1 matching 7 bases. Germline V CDR1 and CDR2: SGDLS, YYNGEE. The CDR3 is 13 amino acids. V shed 5 bases and J 8 bases; nucleotides not matched to a gene: 9. In DNA form, the CDR3 reads TGTGCCAGCAGTGGGGACAGCCTGGGGGGCTACACCTTC. Residues: CASSGDSLGGYTF.

This chain connects TRBV7-8 to TRBJ2-3; the D gene is possibly TRBD2 (7 bases). CDR3 length: 16 residues. Trimming took off 7 bases at V and 1 base at J, with 18 bases between the two ends. Germline assignment: CDR1 SGHVS and CDR2 FQNEAQ. CDR3 residues: CASIKRWGGGTDTQYF. The CDR3 nucleotides read TGTGCCAGCATCAAAAGGTGGGGGGGCGGCACAGATACGCAGTATTTT.

This clone was seen only once. The V gene is TRBV6-6, the J gene TRBJ1-5; 9 bases match TRBD1. This CDR3 is built from 15 residues. The germline CDR1 and CDR2 sequences are MNHNY and SVGAGI (reference sequence). V dropped 5 bases and J dropped 3; count of bases not matched to a gene: 5. CDR3 bases: TGTGCCAGCAGTGCGGGACAGGGCACCAATCAGCCCCAGCATTTT. Its protein is CASSAGQGTNQPQHF.

The V and J genes are TRBV15 and TRBJ1-4; D perhaps matches TRBD1 (5 bases). V lost 3 bases to trimming and J lost 4 bases, with 12 bases between them. CDR1 is LNHNV and CDR2 is YYDKDF in the germline V gene (reference sequence). The CDR3 loop spans 15 amino acids. Here the CDR3 reads CATSSNRKGNEKLFF. The CDR3 DNA reads as TGTGCCACCAGCAGTAACAGGAAGGGTAATGAAAAACTGTTTTTT.

The rearrangement links TRBV12-5 to TRBJ2-1, with 8 bases identical to TRBD1. The junction had 6 bases not matched to a gene; V was cut back by 5 bases and J by 9 bases. Germline V gene sequence: CDR1 LGHNT, CDR2 FRNRAP. The CDR3 spans 13 residues. The chain's CDR3 is CASGPDRGGEQFF. In DNA form, the CDR3 reads TGTGCTAGTGGTCCAGACAGGGGTGGTGAGCAGTTCTTC.

V gene TRBV2 combines with J gene TRBJ1-2; D is undetermined. CDR1 SNHLY and CDR2 FYNNEI come from the germline V gene. This CDR3 is 13 amino acids long. V dropped 5 bases and J dropped 4 bases, with 11 bases sitting between them. CDR3 DNA sequence: TGTGCCAGCAGTCCGGGAGGGAGCTATGGCTACACCTTC. Amino acid sequence: CASSPGGSYGYTF.

The genes are TRBV7-2 and TRBJ2-2; D may be TRBD1 (5 bases). The CDR3 contains 14 residues. Trimming shortened V by 1 base and J by 8 bases, and 11 bases separated the two germline ends. CDR1 is SGHTA, CDR2 FQGNSA, per germline. The CDR3 loop reads CASSLEGRGGELFF. The CDR3 DNA is TGTGCCAGCAGCTTAGAGGGGCGTGGGGGGGAGCTGTTTTTT. The variable domain in full, with the rest retrieved from reference TRBV7-2 and TRBJ2-2, is GAGVSQSPSNKVTEKGKDVELRCDPISGHTALYWYRQSLGQGLEFLIYFQGNSAPDKSGLPSDRFSAERTGGSVSTLTIQRTQQEDSAVYLCASSLEGRGGELFFGEGSRLTVL.

The sample holds a few counts of this clone. The rearrangement uses TRBV7-9 and TRBJ2-2; 7 bases are shared with TRBD1. The CDR3 consists of 16 residues. Germline V gene data show CDR1 as SEHNR and CDR2 as FQNEAQ (reference sequence). Unmatched junction bases numbered 8, after V lost 5 bases and J lost 2 bases. CDR3 bases: TGTGCCAGCAGCGAAGGGGGCCCGGGAAACACCGGGGAGCTGTTTTTT. This encodes CASSEGGPGNTGELFF.

Turning to this clone: Other DNA sequences in the sample encode the same CDR3. V is TRBV27 and J is TRBJ2-1; 11 bases fit TRBD2. The CDR3 is 15 amino acids. Germline V gives CDR1 MNHEY, CDR2 SMNVEV (reference sequence). The V and J ends lost 5 bases and 3 bases, in that order; junction bases with no gene match: 3. The CDR3 nucleotides are TGTGCCAGCAGTGACGGGACTAGCGGCTACAATGAGCAGTTCTTC. As protein: CASSDGTSGYNEQFF.

The sample holds a few counts of this clone. The chain uses TRBV4-3 and TRBJ1-2; D is perhaps TRBD1 (6 bases). Germline loops: CDR1 LGHNA, CDR2 YSLEER. V was clipped by 1 base and J by 4 bases, with 10 bases between them. The CDR3 is 14 amino acids. The CDR3 region is CASSQAPTGYGYTF. The CDR3 DNA follows: TGCGCCAGCAGCCAAGCCCCGACAGGCTATGGCTACACCTTC.

This clone was detected once. The genes are TRBV27 and TRBJ1-2; no definite D call. Looked up from germline, CDR1 is MNHEY and CDR2 is SMNVEV (reference sequence). CDR3 length: 14 amino acids. The V end lost 2 bases, the J end lost 2 bases, and 9 bases lay between the germline ends. Here the CDR3 DNA reads TGTGCCAGCAGTTTAAGGTCGGGGAACTATGGCTACACCTTC. It translates to CASSLRSGNYGYTF.

A few counts support this clone. The CDR3 spells CAVRDYNSPLHF. The CDR3, as DNA: TGTGCCGTGAGGGACTATAATTCACCCCTCCACTTT. This rearrangement joins TRBV2 to TRBJ1-6; D is unresolved. V was shortened by 11 bases and J by 3 bases, with 8 bases between the two germline ends. Per germline, CDR1 SNHLY and CDR2 FYNNEI. This CDR3 is 12 amino acids long.

CDR3 sequence reads: CASSPRRGAPYEQYF. CDR3 DNA: TGTGCCAGCAGCCCGAGGCGGGGGGCCCCCTACGAGCAGTACTTC. The gene calls are TRBV14 and TRBJ2-7, with 8 bases matching TRBD2. Germline V gene sequence: CDR1 SGHDN, CDR2 FVKESK. V was clipped by 4 bases and J by 2 bases; unmatched bases: 7. The CDR3 consists of 15 residues.